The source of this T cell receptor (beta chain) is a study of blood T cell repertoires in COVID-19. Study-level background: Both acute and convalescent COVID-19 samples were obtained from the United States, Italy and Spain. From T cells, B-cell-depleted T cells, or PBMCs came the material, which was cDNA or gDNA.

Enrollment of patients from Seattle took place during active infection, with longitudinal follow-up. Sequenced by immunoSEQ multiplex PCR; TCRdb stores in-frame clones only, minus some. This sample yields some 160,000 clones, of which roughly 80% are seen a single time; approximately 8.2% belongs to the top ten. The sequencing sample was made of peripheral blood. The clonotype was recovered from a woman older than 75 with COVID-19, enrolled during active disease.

The CDR3 spells CASRKRYPDSEFEAFF. Here the CDR3 DNA reads TGTGCCAGCAGGAAGAGATATCCGGACAGCGAATTTGAAGCTTTCTTT. The genes are TRBV25-1 and TRBJ1-1, with D possibly TRBD1 on 6 matching bases. This CDR3 contains 16 residues. CDR1 is MGHDK, CDR2 SYGVNS, per germline. Trimming pared 6 bases from V and 7 bases from J, leaving 24 bases between.